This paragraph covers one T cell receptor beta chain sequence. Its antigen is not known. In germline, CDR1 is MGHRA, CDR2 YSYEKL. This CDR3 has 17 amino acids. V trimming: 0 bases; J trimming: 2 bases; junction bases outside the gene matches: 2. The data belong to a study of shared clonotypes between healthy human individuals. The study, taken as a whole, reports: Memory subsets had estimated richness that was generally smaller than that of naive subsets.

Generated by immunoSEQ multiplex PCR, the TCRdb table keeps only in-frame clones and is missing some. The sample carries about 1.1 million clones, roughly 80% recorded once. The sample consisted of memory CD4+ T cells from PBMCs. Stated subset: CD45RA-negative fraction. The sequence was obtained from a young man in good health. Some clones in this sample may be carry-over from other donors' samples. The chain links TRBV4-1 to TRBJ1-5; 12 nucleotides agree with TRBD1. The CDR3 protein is CASSQEGTGGGNQPQHF. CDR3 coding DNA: TGCGCCAGCAGCCAAGAAGGGACAGGGGGCGGCAATCAGCCCCAGCATTTT.